This TCR beta chain was sequenced for a study of blood T cell repertoires in COVID-19. Study as a whole: The study drew acute and convalescent COVID-19 samples from the United States, Italy and Spain.

TCRdb's copy holds only in-frame clones and misses some; the assay was immunoSEQ multiplex PCR. The sample lists 140,000 or so clones, about 83% occurring once. CDR1 and CDR2 from the germline V gene are SGHRS and YFSETQ. The CDR3 is 12 amino acids. V shed 4 bases and J shed 7 bases, with 11 bases lying between them. This clone has only a few counts. The rearrangement joins TRBV5-1 to TRBJ1-1, with D uncertain. The sequence was obtained from a man aged 45-65 years with acute or convalescent COVID-19. The sequencing sample was made of peripheral blood. The CDR3 sequence is CASSPLGSEAFF. In DNA form, the CDR3 reads TGCGCCAGCAGCCCCTTGGGCAGTGAAGCTTTCTTT.